This is a list of T cell receptor beta chains from one sample in a study of CXCR3-negative and CXCR3-positive naive CD8 T cells. TCRdb derives one entry per CDR3 protein from the 5' RACE reads, leaving out DNA. The sample table includes about 66,000 distinct CDR3 sequences. The sample comprised naive CXCR3- CD8+ T cells from blood. These receptors came from a human donor in good health. Some clones in this sample may be carry-over from other donors' samples. Each CDR3 is given with its conserved first and last residue. The order of the fields is CDR3 protein, V gene, clone size, J gene. Some rows mark clone size as missing; the rest say once, few, many or name a class of expanded clone.

CASSPTNPRTGVREQYF | TRBV5-1 | NA | TRBJ2-7
CASSYSIYRAGGQRETQYF | TRBV6-5 | NA | TRBJ2-5
CASGGGGGPAYNEQFF | TRBV28 | NA | TRBJ2-1
CSVRLQGDSAYEQYF | TRBV20-1 | NA | TRBJ2-7
CASSYRGGADFEQFF | TRBV6-2/TRBV6-3 | NA | TRBJ2-1
CASSLWPRQAMNTEAFF | TRBV28 | NA | TRBJ1-1
CASAFGESYEQYF | TRBV12-5 | NA | TRBJ2-7
CASSKEVGGPTHTQYF | TRBV21-1 | NA | TRBJ2-3
CSAKGYGAAFYNEQFF | TRBV20-1 | NA | TRBJ2-1
CASRTDRIPIYEQYF | TRBV6-5 | NA | TRBJ2-7
CASSLGSGRSTGELFF | TRBV7-9 | NA | TRBJ2-2
CASSQDTVSSQHF | TRBV6-6 | NA | TRBJ1-5
CATSGQPQETQYF | TRBV15 | NA | TRBJ2-5
CASKYRDNNEQFF | TRBV7-2 | NA | TRBJ2-1
CASRAGTGGSDGYTF | TRBV7-9 | NA | TRBJ1-2
CSVDRAGGFDLNTEAFF | TRBV29-1 | NA | TRBJ1-1
CSLKRVADTEAFF | TRBV20-1 | medium-sized | TRBJ1-1
CSTETQGRVEQFF | TRBV29-1 | NA | TRBJ2-1
CASSLSLTPSSYNEQFF | TRBV28 | NA | TRBJ2-1
CASSYGAANTEAFF | TRBV6-5 | NA | TRBJ1-1
CSASERGLNTGELFF | TRBV20-1 | NA | TRBJ2-2
CSARDIGTGGMSYTF | TRBV20-1 | NA | TRBJ1-2
CASSLDETGALLDEQHF | TRBV7-8 | NA | TRBJ2-7
CASSLGGAGTEAFF | TRBV7-8 | NA | TRBJ1-1
CASSLVRGGMNTEAFF | TRBV7-9 | NA | TRBJ1-1
CASTGGQGMADTQYF | TRBV19 | NA | TRBJ2-3
CASSLDPAGQPKDTQYF | TRBV11-2 | NA | TRBJ2-3
CASSPRALEDTIYF | TRBV25-1 | NA | TRBJ1-3
CSARSPRGNTEAFF | TRBV20-1 | NA | TRBJ1-1
CASSQQPGQGIMNTEAFF | TRBV14 | NA | TRBJ1-1
CASSLRYGNQPQHF | TRBV27 | NA | TRBJ1-5
CASSSGTSGAYNEQFF | TRBV12-3/TRBV12-4 | NA | TRBJ2-1
CSVELDRGWTEAFF | TRBV29-1 | NA | TRBJ1-1
CASSQAGGNTEAFF | TRBV13 | NA | TRBJ1-1
CAWTAGGPYNEQFF | TRBV30 | NA | TRBJ2-1
CASTSRGGSYNEQFF | TRBV28 | NA | TRBJ2-1
CASSLFGQIYEQYF | TRBV7-2 | NA | TRBJ2-7
CASSLGGTEQFF | TRBV7-2 | NA | TRBJ2-1
CASSSTYSNQPQHF | TRBV28 | NA | TRBJ1-5
CSVVASGDYQETQYF | TRBV29-1 | NA | TRBJ2-5
CASSQDDSAYQETQYF | TRBV14 | NA | TRBJ2-5
CASSSPMWAVDTQYF | TRBV28 | NA | TRBJ2-3
CSVEDSSPPGELFF | TRBV29-1 | NA | TRBJ2-2
CASSLADSPGAPGELFF | TRBV7-6 | NA | TRBJ2-2
CASSSLSTGGNTEAFF | TRBV7-9 | NA | TRBJ1-1
CASSYYGPNNEQFF | TRBV6-2/TRBV6-3 | NA | TRBJ2-1
CSVEDSETGSYEQYF | TRBV29-1 | NA | TRBJ2-7
CASSFPGARRPNTEAFF | TRBV28 | NA | TRBJ1-1
CASSYSGAGGYYNEQFF | TRBV6-5 | NA | TRBJ2-1
CASSPSDPVLGSYNEQFF | TRBV7-7 | NA | TRBJ2-1
CASSLWGAETQYF | TRBV12-3/TRBV12-4 | NA | TRBJ2-5
CASLPRSRGPGVYGYTF | TRBV12-3/TRBV12-4 | NA | TRBJ1-2
CASNTGRAYEQYF | TRBV5-1 | NA | TRBJ2-7
CASSQVLGADYGYTF | TRBV14 | NA | TRBJ1-2